The rows below give T cell receptor beta chains drawn from one sample of a study of CD8 T cells in ankylosing spondylitis. TCRdb passed the 5' RACE reads through MiXCR, listing each CDR3 protein once. Of about 150,000 distinct CDR3 sequences in the sample, 25% to 35% were seen once. Sequenced input: synovial fluid, either unsorted or a sorted T cell fraction (not recorded which). These receptors were collected from a male donor with ankylosing spondylitis. The CDR3 runs from the conserved cysteine through the conserved F or W. D genes are given only for firm matches. A clone size is listed for some rows: how often the clone was seen (once, few, many), or a class if it is expanded.

TRBV5-1	TRBD2	TRBJ2-1	NA	TGCGCCAGCAGCTTGGGACTAGCGGCCGGCAATGAGCAGTTCTTC	CASSLGLAAGNEQFF
TRBV5-1	TRBD1	TRBJ1-6	many	TGCGCCAGCAGTCGGCTGGGACAGGGGGTCTCACCCCTCCACTTT	CASSRLGQGVSPLHF
TRBV5-1	NA	TRBJ2-1	NA	TGCGCCAGCAGCACGGACCCGGGAGTCTATGAGCAGTTCTTC	CASSTDPGVYEQFF
TRBV13	NA	TRBJ1-6	NA	TGTGCCAGCAGCTTCGGGAGCTATAATTCACCCCTCCACTTT	CASSFGSYNSPLHF
TRBV4-1	NA	TRBJ1-1	NA	TGCGCCAGCAGCCTCCTCGACATGAACACTGAAGCTTTCTTT	CASSLLDMNTEAFF
TRBV5-1	TRBD2	TRBJ2-5	few	TGCGCCAGCAGCTCGGGACTAGCGGGGACCCAAGAGACCCAGTACTTC	CASSSGLAGTQETQYF
TRBV12-3/TRBV12-4	NA	TRBJ1-3	NA	TGTGCCAGCAGTCTCTCGACCCGAAACACCATATATTTT	CASSLSTRNTIYF
TRBV20-1	NA	TRBJ2-5	NA	TGCAGTGCTAGGGCCACACTCGCGGGGGCCTCAGAGACCCAGTACTTC	CSARATLAGASETQYF
TRBV4-3	TRBD2	TRBJ2-3	few	TGCGCCAGCAGCCAAGACCTAGCGGGAGGAAATAAGGCGCAGTATTTT	CASSQDLAGGNKAQYF
TRBV7-9	TRBD1	TRBJ2-5	many	TGTGCCAGCAGCGCCGGGACAGGTCAAATTGAGACCCAGTACTTC	CASSAGTGQIETQYF
TRBV7-9	NA	TRBJ2-2	NA	TGTGCCAGCAGCCTTGGGGGACGGCCTCCGAACACCGGGGAGCTGTTTTTT	CASSLGGRPPNTGELFF
TRBV10-3	NA	TRBJ2-3	NA	TGTGCCATCAGTGAGGGACAGACCACAGATACGCAGTATTTT	CAISEGQTTDTQYF
TRBV20-1	NA	TRBJ2-7	few	TGCAGTGCTCGTAGACAGCTGGCCGTCTACGAGCAGTACTTC	CSARRQLAVYEQYF
TRBV11-2	NA	TRBJ2-2	many	TGTGCCAGCAGCTTCTTGTACAGAGCCACCGGGGAGCTGTTTTTT	CASSFLYRATGELFF
TRBV20-1	TRBD2	TRBJ2-2	many	TGCAGTGCTCTAGCGGGAACTGGCGGGGAGCTGTTTTTT	CSALAGTGGELFF